Given below is one T cell receptor (beta chain) in context. This sample was taken from a study of glioma-infiltrating T cells after dendritic cell vaccination. Looked up from germline, CDR1 is SGHDT and CDR2 is YYEEEE. J was trimmed by 7 bases and V by 2 bases; bases with no gene match: 12. CDR3 length: 16 amino acids. Documented time point: after dendritic cell vaccination, including at tumor progression/relapse. The assay was immunoSEQ multiplex PCR, and TCRdb's table has in-frame clones only and misses some. The table shows more than 95,000 clones, with approximately 80% occurring only once. The source material was blood, sampled after dendritic cell vaccination. This receptor was obtained from a human donor with glioblastoma. This chain links TRBV5-6 with TRBJ1-5, with TRBD1 matching 7 bases. The CDR3 loop is CASSLGPQGDRQPQHF. The CDR3 DNA sequence: TGTGCCAGCAGCTTAGGGCCCCAGGGGGACCGGCAGCCCCAGCATTTT.